The source of this T cell receptor (beta chain) is a study of blood T cell repertoires in COVID-19. Deletions cut 0 bases from V and 5 bases from J, with 11 bases between. CDR1 is SGDLS, CDR2 YYNGEE, per germline. CDR3 length: 14 amino acids. Generated by immunoSEQ multiplex PCR, the TCRdb table keeps only in-frame clones and is missing some. The sample lists some 300,000 clones, roughly 90% seen once, with over 9% in the top ten. The sequenced sample was PBMCs or T cells enriched from blood (not recorded which). The TCR comes from a woman aged 25-40 years who had recovered from COVID-19. This chain uses TRBV9 with TRBJ1-1; the D gene is possibly TRBD1 (5 bases). The CDR3 loop is CASSVGGRRTEAFF. CDR3 nucleotides: TGTGCCAGCAGCGTAGGGGGGAGGCGGACTGAAGCTTTCTTT.